The clone carrying this TCR beta chain showed up just a few times. What it binds is not known. Germline V lookup: CDR1 MNHEY, CDR2 SVGAGI. This CDR3 comprises 15 residues. V shed 5 bases and J shed 4 bases, with 15 bases lying between them. The data originate from a study of vaccination effects on CD4 cells after COVID-19. Looking at the study overall: Sampling occurred a median 72 days post second dose, range 14 to 241.

Assay used: immunoSEQ multiplex PCR; TCRdb lists only in-frame clones, some missing. In the table there are 14,000 or so clones, over 60% of which are singletons. Peptide-pool stimulation followed by sequencing identified expanded antigen-specific CD4+ clonotypes in the ViraFEST assay. Once cultured for 9 to 11 days, the cells underwent separation to obtain CD4+ T cells. Sometime from March through December 2020, the person acquired a SARS-CoV-2 infection that PCR confirmed. Either the mRNA-1273 or the BNT162b2 vaccine was given to participants as two doses. In culture with about 10 IU/ml IL-2 and 8.5 to 10 ug/ml peptides, PBMC were grown at two million per well. In the cultures, half the medium was exchanged for IL-2 medium on days 3 and 7. Overall study results and limits: Infection-derived and vaccine-derived clones contracted markedly late after vaccination.

The TCR sequence derives from a human donor who had a prior SARS-CoV-2 infection. The sample was CD4+ T cells from PBMCs cultured with SARS-CoV-2 spike peptides, taken after COVID-19 vaccination. The chain uses TRBV6-5 and TRBJ1-3; D ambiguous. The CDR3 bases are TGTGCCAGCAGTACCAGGCAGGCGCTCGGAAACACCATATATTTT. Translated, it gives CASSTRQALGNTIYF.